Listed here are 24 T cell receptor beta chains from one sample, sequenced in a study of blood T cell repertoires in COVID-19 (dated by TCRdb to about 2020). The library came from the immunoSEQ multiplex PCR assay. What TCRdb holds here is the immuneACCESS table cut down to in-frame rearrangements. Part of the clones is not present; checked against another copy, under half of the missing clones reflect an unresolved V gene, and the others are unexplained. The sample table records some 300,000 clones; around nine tenths of these occur just once. The ten largest clones capture about an eighth of the sample. Sequenced sample: peripheral blood. All receptors derive from an older woman with COVID-19, enrolled during active disease.

There are a few counts of this clone. The genes are TRBV5-6 and TRBJ2-2; 7 bases agree with TRBD2. This CDR3 region has 14 residues. CDR1 SGHDT and CDR2 YYEEEE come from the germline V gene. J was trimmed by 6 bases and V by 2 bases; bases with no gene match: 4. CDR3 bases: TGTGCCAGCAGCTTCTCGGGAGGCGCCGGGGAGCTGTTTTTT. Amino acid sequence: CASSFSGGAGELFF. Using reference TRBV5-6 and TRBJ2-2 for the parts outside the CDR3, the full variable domain is DAGVTQSPTHLIKTRGQQVTLRCSPKSGHDTVSWYQQALGQGPQFIFQYYEEEERQRGNFPDRFSGHQFPNYSSELNVNALLLGDSALYLCASSFSGGAGELFFGEGSRLTVL.

This chain uses TRBV4-1 with TRBJ1-2; the D gene is possibly TRBD1 (6 bases). Trimming pared 0 bases from V and 8 bases from J, leaving 13 bases between. The CDR3 runs 14 residues. Germline lookup yields CDR1 MGHRA and CDR2 YSYEKL. CDR3 nucleotide sequence: TGCGCCAGCAGCCAAGACAGGGGCTCCTTGGGCTACACCTTC. Translated: CASSQDRGSLGYTF.

V gene TRBV6-6 combines with J gene TRBJ2-1; no firm D call. V gave up 0 bases and J gave up 1 base, with 10 bases separating them. Germline-derived CDR1 and CDR2 are MNHNY and SVGAGI (reference sequence). The CDR3 spans 16 residues. The CDR3 DNA is TGTGCCAGCAGTTACTCTTCCGGGTCGTCCTACAATGAGCAGTTCTTC. Its translation is CASSYSSGSSYNEQFF.

The chain uses TRBV7-2 and TRBJ2-3; 9 bases line up with TRBD1. Per germline, CDR1 SGHTA and CDR2 FQGNSA. The CDR3 runs to 14 residues. V gave up 5 bases and J gave up 4 bases; unmatched junction bases: 4. CDR3: CASSTRQGADTQYF. CDR3 nucleotide sequence: TGTGCCAGCAGCACCCGACAGGGGGCAGATACGCAGTATTTT.

The chain is built from TRBV28 and TRBJ2-7; the D is unclear. The CDR3 has 11 amino acids. The ends were cut back, 3 bases at V and 4 bases at J, with 4 bases in the middle. Germline V gene lookup returns CDR1 MDHEN and CDR2 SYDVKM. CDR3 nucleotides: TGTGCCAGCAGTTTCAATTACGAGCAGTACTTC. It encodes CASSFNYEQYF.

The rearrangement joins TRBV7-9 to TRBJ2-3; TRBD2 matches at 14 bases. The CDR3 extends over 17 amino acids. In germline, CDR1 is SEHNR, CDR2 FQNEAQ (reference sequence). V lost 7 bases to trimming and J lost 2 bases; unmatched junction nucleotides: 8. The CDR3 DNA reads as TGTGCCAGCACCTTCGGACTAGCGGGGGGCCTCACAGATACGCAGTATTTT. Translating gives CASTFGLAGGLTDTQYF.

With respect to this clone: Other DNA sequences in this sample translate to the same CDR3. The chain recombines TRBV7-9 with TRBJ1-5; D is possibly TRBD1 (5 bases). The CDR3 is 13 amino acids. From germline, CDR1 is SEHNR and CDR2 FQNEAQ (reference sequence). The V gene lost 1 base and the J gene lost 5 bases, with 6 bases spanning the gap. The CDR3 nucleotides read TGTGCCAGCAGCTTAGGGGGCGATCAGCCCCAGCATTTT. Translation gives CASSLGGDQPQHF.

This clone was detected only once. The rearrangement links TRBV9 to TRBJ1-2; maybe TRBD1 (6 bases). CDR1 and CDR2 (germline): SGDLS, YYNGEE. This CDR3 has 15 amino acids. V shed 3 bases and J shed 8 bases, with 20 bases lying between them. In DNA form, the CDR3 reads TGTGCCAGCAGCGCCGAACTGCGACAGGAGTTAGGCTACACCTTC. Protein: CASSAELRQELGYTF.

This clone was detected ten times or more. V gene TRBV5-1 combines with J gene TRBJ1-1; 10 bases match TRBD1. Looked up from germline, CDR1 is SGHRS and CDR2 is YFSETQ. Trimming at V came to 4 bases and at J to 8 bases, leaving 2 bases not matched to a gene. This CDR3 has 12 amino acids. DNA of the CDR3: TGCGCCAGCAGCGGGGGACAGGGGGAAGCTTTCTTT. Its protein is CASSGGQGEAFF.

The chain employs TRBV7-2 and TRBJ2-5; D not certain. CDR1 SGHTA and CDR2 FQGNSA come from the germline V gene. CDR3 size: 14 residues. Trimming pared 1 base from V and 1 base from J, leaving 7 bases between. The CDR3 protein is CASSLGAAQETQYF. The CDR3 region has the DNA TGTGCCAGCAGCTTAGGGGCAGCCCAAGAGACCCAGTACTTC.

V usage is TRBV6-6 and J usage is TRBJ2-3, with 9 bases matching TRBD1. Trimming at V came to 2 bases and at J to 6 bases, leaving 9 bases not matched to a gene. CDR3 length: 16 amino acids. Germline V lookup: CDR1 MNHNY, CDR2 SVGAGI (reference sequence). This CDR3 is CASSYRQGVGLDTQYF. CDR3 bases: TGTGCCAGCAGTTACCGACAGGGGGTAGGATTGGATACGCAGTATTTT.

The chain employs TRBV5-1 and TRBJ2-1; no clear D. V dropped 7 bases and J dropped 0 bases, with 5 bases sitting between them. The CDR3 length is 12 residues. CDR1 is SGHRS and CDR2 is YFSETQ in the germline V gene. The CDR3 sequence is CASSNSYNEQFF. The DNA for the CDR3 is TGCGCCAGCTCCAACTCCTACAATGAGCAGTTCTTC.

The V gene is TRBV7-9, the J gene TRBJ2-7; TRBD2 matches at 13 bases. The V gene's germline CDR1 is SEHNR and CDR2 FQNEAQ (reference sequence). This CDR3 is built from 12 residues. The J segment lost 12 bases and the V segment lost 4 bases, leaving 3 bases of the junction unmatched. CDR3 nucleotides: TGTGCCAGCAGCTCAGGGACTAGCGGGGCGTACTTC. Its translation: CASSSGTSGAYF.

The chain links TRBV5-1 to TRBJ1-2; 7 bases align to TRBD1. With 0 bases clipped from V and 0 bases from J, the junction kept 8 bases outside the gene matches. This CDR3 is built from 17 residues. The V gene's germline CDR1 is SGHRS and CDR2 YFSETQ. This CDR3 is CASSLAIGDRTNYGYTF. The CDR3 nucleotides read TGCGCCAGCAGCTTGGCCATTGGGGACAGAACTAACTATGGCTACACCTTC.

This sequence joins TRBV4-2 and TRBJ2-1, with a tentative D call TRBD2 (7 bases). This CDR3 has 15 amino acids. Germline-derived CDR1 and CDR2 are LGHNA and YNFKEQ. V was shortened by 1 base and J by 6 bases, with 13 bases between the two germline ends. CDR3 in DNA: TGTGCCAGCAGCCAAGGACGGGGGGCCCTCAATGAGCAGTTCTTC. Residues: CASSQGRGALNEQFF.

This chain links TRBV19 with TRBJ2-1; 8 bases line up with TRBD1. This CDR3 spans 15 amino acids. V lost 1 base to trimming and J lost 4 bases; unmatched junction nucleotides: 3. From germline, CDR1 is LNHDA and CDR2 SQIVND (reference sequence). The DNA for the CDR3 is TGTGCCAGTAGTATAGGGACAGGGTTTTACAATGAGCAGTTCTTC. Protein sequence: CASSIGTGFYNEQFF. Drawing the rest from reference TRBV19 and TRBJ2-1, the complete variable domain is DGGITQSPKYLFRKEGQNVTLSCEQNLNHDAMYWYRQDPGQGLRLIYYSQIVNDFQKGDIAEGYSVSREKKESFPLTVTSAQKNPTAFYLCASSIGTGFYNEQFFGPGTRLTVL.

This sequence joins TRBV2 and TRBJ1-2, with a tentative D call TRBD1 (6 bases). The CDR3 sequence is 13 residues long. CDR1 and CDR2 from the germline V gene are SNHLY and FYNNEI. Trimming shortened V by 6 bases and J by 4 bases, and 12 bases separated the two germline ends. CDR3 loop: CASRLDSLYGYTF. The CDR3 DNA follows: TGTGCCAGCAGGCTGGACAGCCTCTATGGCTACACCTTC.

A word on this clone: Distinct nucleotide sequences in the sample also encode this CDR3. The chain recombines TRBV4-1 with TRBJ1-1; D may be TRBD1 (6 bases). The CDR3 loop spans 13 amino acids. Germline CDR1 is MGHRA and CDR2 is YSYEKL. The ends were cut back, 0 bases at V and 4 bases at J, with 6 bases in the middle. CDR3 DNA sequence: TGCGCCAGCAGCCAAGACAGGGGCACTGAAGCTTTCTTT. Translating gives CASSQDRGTEAFF.

V gene TRBV9 combines with J gene TRBJ1-1, with TRBD1 as a possible D gene (6 bases). Between the trimmed V and J ends, which lost 0 bases and 1 base, there was a span of 10 bases. Germline V CDR1 and CDR2: SGDLS, YYNGEE. The CDR3 loop spans 15 amino acids. CDR3 loop: CASSVAPRGNTEAFF. The DNA of the CDR3 is TGTGCCAGCAGCGTAGCACCCAGGGGGAACACTGAAGCTTTCTTT.

This chain links TRBV27 with TRBJ1-2, with TRBD1 matching 7 bases. Per germline, CDR1 MNHEY and CDR2 SMNVEV (reference sequence). This CDR3 has 15 amino acids. Trimming took 5 bases from V and 1 from J; bases not matched to a gene: 7. The CDR3, as DNA: TGTGCCAGCAGTGTGACAGGGCGGTTTAACTATGGCTACACCTTC. Amino acids: CASSVTGRFNYGYTF.

This clone was found a few times. The rearrangement uses TRBV7-2 and TRBJ2-7, with D hard to call. The CDR3 spans 14 residues. The germline V gene has CDR1 SGHTA and CDR2 FQGNSA. Trimming left V 0 bases short and J 3 bases short, with 9 bases between. For the CDR3, the DNA is TGTGCCAGCAGCTTAGCGGAGTCTTACTACGAGCAGTACTTC. Protein product: CASSLAESYYEQYF. Complete variable domain (other parts from reference TRBV7-2 and TRBJ2-7): GAGVSQSPSNKVTEKGKDVELRCDPISGHTALYWYRQSLGQGLEFLIYFQGNSAPDKSGLPSDRFSAERTGGSVSTLTIQRTQQEDSAVYLCASSLAESYYEQYFGPGTRLTVT.

The chain joins TRBV5-1 to TRBJ2-3; 7 bases agree with TRBD1. This CDR3 has 16 residues. The junction had 7 bases not matched to a gene; V was cut back by 1 base and J by 2 bases. The germline V gene has CDR1 SGHRS and CDR2 YFSETQ. The CDR3 region has the DNA TGCGCCAGCAGCTTGCCCCGGGACAGCGACACAGATACGCAGTATTTT. Protein: CASSLPRDSDTDTQYF.

The J gene is TRBJ1-2, the V gene TRBV19; D perhaps matches TRBD1 (5 bases). The CDR3 is 14 residues long. Trimming removed 5 bases at V and 8 bases at J, with 18 bases between. CDR1 is LNHDA and CDR2 is SQIVND in the germline V gene (reference sequence). CDR3 coding DNA: TGTGCCAGTAGTTCTAGGGTAAGGGGCAAAGGCTACACCTTC. This codes for CASSSRVRGKGYTF.

The chain has TRBV5-1 and TRBJ2-7, with 12 bases that match TRBD1. Germline-derived CDR1 and CDR2 are SGHRS and YFSETQ. This CDR3 spans 17 amino acids. V trimming: 0 bases; J trimming: 6 bases; junction bases outside the gene matches: 10. This CDR3 reads CASSLAFSGQGASEQYF. The CDR3 coding sequence is TGCGCCAGCAGCTTGGCCTTTTCGGGACAGGGGGCCTCCGAGCAGTACTTC.